The T cell receptor beta chain under discussion was sequenced for a study of preoperative IRX-2 immunotherapy in early breast cancer. Treatment reported: preoperative locoregional IRX-2 cytokine immunotherapy. Patients received preoperative, locoregional IRX-2 cytokine immunotherapy in a phase Ib study. The junction had 14 bases not matched to a gene; V was cut back by 5 bases and J by 3 bases. The CDR3 totals 17 residues. The V gene's germline CDR1 is SGHNT and CDR2 YENEEA. Generated by immunoSEQ multiplex PCR, the TCRdb table keeps only in-frame clones and is missing some. The sample has tens of thousands of clones; 82% are singletons.

The sequence derives from a human donor with breast cancer. V gene TRBV11-3 combines with J gene TRBJ2-7; 9 nucleotides align to TRBD1. The material sequenced was lymph node tissue, taken after IRX-2 immunotherapy. The CDR3 DNA follows: TGTGCCAGCAGCCCCGGGACAGGGCTCCCCAGCGACTACGAGCAGTACTTC. This translates into CASSPGTGLPSDYEQYF.